Listed below are T cell receptor beta chains from one sample, sequenced in a study of cytomegalovirus exposure and HLA in healthy donors. Profiled with immunoSEQ multiplex PCR; TCRdb holds only in-frame clones, not every one. The profile shows some 160,000 clones, around 78% of them singletons. The material sequenced was PBMCs. Every receptor here comes from a man aged 35 to 55 in good health and CMV-seronegative. CDR3s include the opening cysteine and the closing phenylalanine or tryptophan. The order of the fields is clone size, J gene, V gene, D gene, CDR3 protein, CDR3 DNA. D genes are given only for firm matches. Size is omitted from some rows. Given values are once, few, many or a class for expanded clones.

. TRBJ2-1 TRBV2 . CASSEQGASSGEQFF TGTGCCAGCAGTGAACAGGGCGCATCGAGTGGTGAGCAGTTCTTC
once TRBJ2-3 TRBV5-1 TRBD1 CASSLAGQTITDTQYF TGCGCCAGCAGCTTGGCGGGACAGACAATCACAGATACGCAGTATTTT
. TRBJ2-7 TRBV9 . CASSVGPSASYEQYF TGTGCCAGCAGCGTAGGGCCTAGCGCTTCCTACGAGCAGTACTTC
. TRBJ2-5 TRBV25-1 TRBD2 CASSEGGGETQYF TGTGCCAGCAGTGAAGGGGGGGGAGAGACCCAGTACTTC
. TRBJ2-5 TRBV19 TRBD2 CASSTLAGGIETQYF TGTGCCAGTAGTACATTAGCGGGAGGGATCGAGACCCAGTACTTC
. TRBJ1-1 TRBV7-9 TRBD1 CASSPGTGPSFF TGTGCCAGCAGCCCGGGGACAGGGCCGTCTTTCTTT
. TRBJ2-3 TRBV4-1 . CASSQVIQSDTQYF TGCGCCAGCAGCCAAGTAATACAATCAGATACGCAGTATTTT
. TRBJ2-1 TRBV5-6 TRBD1 CASSLTGANIYNEQFF TGTGCCAGCAGCTTAACAGGGGCCAATATCTACAATGAGCAGTTCTTC
. TRBJ2-7 TRBV28 TRBD2 CASSPPQAGGRAGTYF TGTGCCAGCAGTCCGCCCCAAGCCGGCGGGAGGGCGGGAACGTACTTC
. TRBJ2-3 TRBV29-1 TRBD2 CSGELAGGPDTQYF TGCAGCGGTGAACTAGCGGGAGGGCCGGATACGCAGTATTTT
. TRBJ1-4 TRBV5-6 TRBD1 CASSPRQGAREKLFF TGTGCCAGCAGCCCTCGACAGGGGGCACGAGAAAAACTGTTTTTT
. TRBJ1-1 TRBV7-2 . CASSGRVRDTEAFF TGTGCCAGCAGCGGCAGGGTAAGGGACACTGAAGCTTTCTTT
. TRBJ2-2 TRBV2 TRBD1 CASSGGGRGLPGELFF TGTGCCAGCAGCGGAGGGGGCAGGGGGCTCCCCGGGGAGCTGTTTTTT
few TRBJ1-1 TRBV5-4 . CASSVSVLLTEAFF TGTGCCAGCAGCGTCTCTGTCCTCTTGACTGAAGCTTTCTTT
. TRBJ2-7 TRBV9 . CASSVGEGKAYEQYF TGTGCCAGCAGCGTAGGAGAGGGAAAGGCCTACGAGCAGTACTTC
. TRBJ1-1 TRBV20-1 . CSAGGGPEAFF TGCAGTGCCGGGGGGGGGCCCGAAGCTTTCTTT
. TRBJ2-7 TRBV5-4 TRBD2 CASSVKTSGSYEQYF TGTGCCAGCAGCGTAAAGACTAGCGGTTCCTACGAGCAGTACTTC
. TRBJ2-2 TRBV9 TRBD1 CASSVDGQGTGELFF TGTGCCAGCAGCGTAGACGGACAGGGCACCGGGGAGCTGTTTTTT
. TRBJ2-5 TRBV20-1 . CSARASGTQYF TGCAGTGCTAGAGCCTCCGGGACCCAGTACTTC
. TRBJ1-5 TRBV27 . CASSLKGPGVVFGVYSNQPQHF TGTGCCAGCAGTCTAAAAGGACCAGGGGTTGTCTTCGGGGTCTATAGCAATCAGCCCCAGCATTTT
. TRBJ2-7 TRBV4-1 . CASSPVASYEQYF TGCGCCAGCAGCCCAGTAGCGAGCTACGAGCAGTACTTC
. TRBJ2-1 TRBV27 TRBD1 CASSLLQGIFYNEQFF TGTGCCAGCAGTTTATTACAGGGGATTTTTTACAATGAGCAGTTCTTC
. TRBJ2-1 TRBV5-1 TRBD1 CASSFTGTGDNEQFF TGCGCCAGCAGCTTCACCGGGACAGGGGACAATGAGCAGTTCTTC
. TRBJ2-1 TRBV28 TRBD2 CASSPGLAGFNYNEQFF TGTGCCAGCAGCCCTGGACTAGCGGGGTTTAACTACAATGAGCAGTTCTTC
. TRBJ1-4 TRBV18 TRBD1 CASSPRTGYEKLFF TGTGCCAGCTCTCCGAGGACAGGGTACGAAAAACTGTTTTTT
. TRBJ2-3 TRBV6-4 . CASSTRSTGSDTQYF TGTGCCAGCAGTACGCGATCGACTGGGTCAGATACGCAGTATTTT
. TRBJ2-1 TRBV7-2 TRBD2 CASSRRDYDEQFF TGTGCCAGCAGCCGGCGGGACTATGATGAGCAGTTCTTC
. TRBJ2-7 TRBV28 TRBD2 CASSSGTSGETSYEQYF TGTGCCAGCAGTTCCGGGACTAGCGGGGAAACCTCCTACGAGCAGTACTTC
once TRBJ2-6 TRBV6-1 . CASSEWGGGLSGANVLTF TGTGCCAGCAGTGAATGGGGTGGGGGCCTCTCTGGGGCCAACGTCCTGACTTTC
. TRBJ2-1 TRBV21-1 . CASPTSGRAYNEQFF TGTGCCAGCCCGACTAGCGGGAGGGCCTACAATGAGCAGTTCTTC
. TRBJ2-5 TRBV5-4 TRBD2 CAGGTTQETQYF TGTGCCGGGGGGACTACCCAAGAGACCCAGTACTTC
few TRBJ2-5 TRBV29-1 . CSVPRGGRETQYF TGCAGCGTCCCAAGGGGGGGCAGGGAGACCCAGTACTTC
. TRBJ2-3 TRBV5-1 TRBD2 CASSLDASGTTDTQYF TGCGCCAGCAGCTTGGACGCTAGCGGGACCACAGATACGCAGTATTTT
. TRBJ2-7 TRBV27 . CASSITFGVFYEQYF TGTGCCAGCAGTATAACGTTTGGAGTATTTTACGAGCAGTACTTC
. TRBJ2-1 TRBV25-1 TRBD2 CASSEGSGRASEQFF TGTGCCAGCAGTGAAGGTAGCGGGAGGGCCAGTGAGCAGTTCTTC
. TRBJ1-5 TRBV14 . CASSSPQRNQPQHF TGTGCCAGTTCTTCTCCGCAGAGGAATCAGCCCCAGCATTTT
. TRBJ1-3 TRBV2 . CASAGSGNTIYF TGTGCCAGCGCGGGGTCTGGAAACACCATATATTTT
. TRBJ2-2 TRBV13 . CASSPTGPSNTGELFF TGTGCCAGCAGCCCCACAGGGCCCTCGAACACCGGGGAGCTGTTTTTT
. TRBJ2-7 TRBV11-2 TRBD1 CASSLGTGWYEQYF TGTGCCAGCAGCTTAGGGACAGGCTGGTACGAGCAGTACTTC